This TCR beta chain was captured by sequencing in a study of cytomegalovirus exposure and HLA in healthy donors. The PCR had 60 Vbeta and 13 Jbeta primers. The repertoire was sequenced with immunoSEQ multiplex PCR; TCRdb's copy has only in-frame clones and lacks some. The sample has 150,000 to 200,000 clones; nearly 80% are singletons. With regard to this clone: What it recognizes is unknown.

After removal of 1 base from V and 2 bases from J, the junction contained 4 bases not matched to a gene. The CDR3 is 15 amino acids. Germline loops: CDR1 SGHTA, CDR2 FQGNSA. Study observations and caveats: Being indistinguishable, some V segments were excluded, TRBV6-2 and TRBV6-3 among them. Common viral pathogens seemed, in a later analysis, to connect with several of the most significant clusters. Associated with cytomegalovirus, according to the listing, were 150 to 200 TCR beta chains.

Sequenced material: PBMCs. This TCR was sampled from a middle-aged woman in good health and CMV-seronegative. The chain employs TRBV7-2 and TRBJ2-5, with 7 bases that match TRBD1. The CDR3 sequence is CASSLGDRVQETQYF. Written as DNA, the CDR3 is TGTGCCAGCAGCTTAGGAGACAGGGTACAAGAGACCCAGTACTTC.